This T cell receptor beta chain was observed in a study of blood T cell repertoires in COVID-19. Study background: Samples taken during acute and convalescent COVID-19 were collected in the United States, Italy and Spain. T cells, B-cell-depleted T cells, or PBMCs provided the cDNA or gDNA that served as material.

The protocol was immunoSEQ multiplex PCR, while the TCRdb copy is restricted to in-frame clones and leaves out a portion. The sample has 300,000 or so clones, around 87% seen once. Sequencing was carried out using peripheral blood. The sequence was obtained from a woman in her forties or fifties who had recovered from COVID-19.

CDR3 nucleotide sequence: TGTGCCAGCAGCAAAGGAGCGGTAGCGGGAGTAAGTTGGGAGACCCAGTACTTC. Translated: CASSKGAVAGVSWETQYF. This sequence joins TRBV11-2 and TRBJ2-5; 9 bases match TRBD2. The CDR3 is 18 amino acids. The trim removed 5 bases at V and 5 bases at J, leaving 18 bases unmatched. Germline V CDR1 and CDR2: SGHAT, FQNNGV.